These T cell receptor beta chains were read from a single sample in a study of cytomegalovirus exposure and HLA in healthy donors. Method: immunoSEQ multiplex PCR; TCRdb's copy keeps in-frame clones and lacks some. The profile shows 250,000 to 350,000 clones, 80% of them singletons. The sample comprised PBMCs. These TCRs come from a girl aged 2 to 9 in good health and CMV-seronegative. The CDR3 runs from the conserved cysteine through the conserved F or W. Each record gives: D gene, V gene, J gene, clone size, CDR3 protein, CDR3 DNA. D genes are given only for firm matches. Size values are once, few and many counts, or a class for expanded clones, and some rows have none.

>.|TRBV6-6|TRBJ1-6|.
CASSLAGSVSPLHF
TGTGCCAGCTCTTTGGCAGGGTCAGTTTCACCCCTCCACTTT
>.|TRBV5-4|TRBJ1-2|.
CASSSARTSNYGYTF
TGTGCCAGCAGCTCGGCCAGGACTTCTAACTATGGCTACACCTTC
>TRBD1|TRBV5-1|TRBJ2-7|few
CASSPLLATGGNEQYF
TGCGCCAGCAGCCCGCTTTTGGCTACAGGGGGCAACGAGCAGTACTTC
>.|TRBV28|TRBJ1-5|.
CASVSSDLDYQPQHF
TGTGCCAGCGTTTCTTCCGATCTAGATTATCAGCCCCAGCATTTT
>.|TRBV7-8|TRBJ1-6|.
CASSLAGHSSPLHF
TGTGCCAGCAGCTTAGCCGGACACAGTTCACCCCTCCACTTT
>TRBD2|TRBV2|TRBJ2-3|once
CASSELAGGSSTDTQYF
TGTGCCAGCAGTGAACTAGCGGGGGGGTCTAGCACAGATACGCAGTATTTT
>.|TRBV4-1|TRBJ2-4|.
CASSQGSFETNIQYF
TGCGCCAGCAGCCAAGGTAGCTTTGAGACAAACATTCAGTACTTC
>.|TRBV19|TRBJ1-5|.
CASRATEYSNQPQHF
TGTGCCAGTAGGGCGACGGAGTATAGCAATCAGCCCCAGCATTTT
>TRBD1|TRBV29-1|TRBJ2-1|.
CSAGTASSYNEQFF
TGCAGCGCCGGGACAGCGAGCTCCTACAATGAGCAGTTCTTC
>.|TRBV29-1|TRBJ1-1|few
CSVDQGMNTEAFF
TGCAGCGTTGATCAGGGTATGAACACTGAAGCTTTCTTT
>.|TRBV13|TRBJ2-5|.
CASSPTGGGETQYF
TGTGCCAGCAGCCCCACGGGGGGCGGTGAGACCCAGTACTTC
>.|TRBV19|TRBJ2-3|.
CASSIIADTQYF
TGTGCCAGTAGTATAATAGCGGATACGCAGTATTTT
>.|TRBV5-4|TRBJ1-2|.
CASSEEELYGYTF
TGTGCCAGCAGCGAGGAGGAACTCTATGGCTACACCTTC
>.|TRBV5-5|TRBJ2-6|.
CASSLWGVGANVLTF
TGTGCCAGCAGCTTATGGGGAGTCGGGGCCAACGTCCTGACTTTC
>TRBD2|TRBV10-1|TRBJ2-3|.
CASSESGTSGRMTDTQYF
TGCGCCAGCAGTGAGTCCGGGACTAGCGGGAGGATGACAGATACGCAGTATTTT
>.|TRBV7-9|TRBJ2-7|once
CASSFSPQATYEQYF
TGTGCCAGCAGCTTTTCCCCCCAGGCAACCTACGAGCAGTACTTC
>.|TRBV7-7|TRBJ2-5|.
CASSRFGSKGQRGRTQYF
TGTGCCAGCAGCCGTTTTGGATCAAAGGGGCAGCGTGGTCGGACCCAGTACTTC
>.|TRBV10-3|TRBJ2-1|few
CAIRGIYNEQFF
TGTGCCATCAGGGGCATATACAATGAGCAGTTCTTC
>TRBD1|TRBV11-2|TRBJ2-7|.
CASSHAAGQGTEQYF
TGTGCCAGCAGCCATGCGGCGGGACAGGGAACCGAGCAGTACTTC
>.|TRBV30|TRBJ2-6|once
CASGANVLTF
TGTGCCTCGGGTGCCAACGTCCTGACTTTC
>TRBD1|TRBV12-5|TRBJ2-6|.
CASGSRQGARSGANVLTF
TGTGCTAGTGGTTCCCGACAGGGGGCGCGTTCCGGGGCCAACGTCCTGACTTTC
>.|TRBV18|TRBJ2-1|.
CASSPSAGDNEQFF
TGTGCCAGCTCACCATCGGCAGGGGACAATGAGCAGTTCTTC
>.|TRBV11-3|TRBJ2-7|.
CASSLYNSRSYEQYF
TGTGCCAGCAGCTTATATAACAGCCGTTCCTACGAGCAGTACTTC
>TRBD2|TRBV14|TRBJ2-7|.
CASSQVSGGEQYF
TGTGCCAGCAGCCAAGTATCGGGGGGCGAGCAGTACTTC
>.|TRBV7-2|TRBJ1-1|.
CASSQRASGVAFF
TGTGCCAGCAGCCAGAGAGCGTCGGGTGTAGCTTTCTTT
>TRBD2|TRBV7-8|TRBJ2-1|.
CASSAFALADSYNEQFF
TGTGCCAGCAGCGCCTTTGCCCTAGCGGATTCCTACAATGAGCAGTTCTTC
>.|TRBV28|TRBJ1-2|.
CASSSPPRAQYGYTF
TGTGCCAGCAGTTCACCCCCCCGAGCTCAATATGGCTACACCTTC
>.|TRBV7-2|TRBJ2-7|.
CASSLKRSSYEQYF
TGTGCCAGCAGCTTAAAGCGGAGCTCCTACGAGCAGTACTTC
>TRBD1|TRBV29-1|TRBJ2-1|.
CSVMNSGTALFF
TGCAGCGTTATGAATTCCGGGACAGCGTTGTTCTTC
>TRBD2|TRBV10-3|TRBJ2-3|.
CAISAGASGITDTQYF
TGTGCCATCAGCGCTGGGGCTAGCGGGATCACAGATACGCAGTATTTT
>TRBD2|TRBV5-1|TRBJ2-1|.
CASSLSSGVADEQFF
TGCGCCAGCAGCTTGAGTAGCGGGGTTGCTGATGAGCAGTTCTTC
>.|TRBV2|TRBJ2-1|.
CASILYNEQFF
TGTGCCAGCATCCTCTACAATGAGCAGTTCTTC
>.|TRBV5-6|TRBJ1-3|.
CASSFSPGSGNTIYF
TGTGCCAGCAGCTTTTCCCCGGGCTCTGGAAACACCATATATTTT
>TRBD2|TRBV5-4|TRBJ2-7|.
CASSDDFGRNYEQYF
TGTGCCAGCAGCGACGACTTCGGGAGGAACTACGAGCAGTACTTC
>TRBD2|TRBV30|TRBJ2-1|.
CAWSFLSGEQFF
TGTGCCTGGAGTTTCCTTAGCGGGGAGCAGTTCTTC
>TRBD2|TRBV19|TRBJ2-3|.
CASSRGGPDTQYF
TGTGCCAGTAGTAGGGGAGGGCCGGATACGCAGTATTTT
>.|TRBV7-7|TRBJ2-7|.
CASSLDRSYEQYF
TGTGCCAGCAGCTTAGACAGGTCCTACGAGCAGTACTTC
>.|TRBV2|TRBJ1-6|.
CASSEPSRGYSPLHF
TGTGCCAGCAGTGAACCCTCTCGAGGGTATTCACCCCTCCACTTT
>TRBD2|TRBV4-1|TRBJ2-3|.
CASSQRRTSGTTDTQYF
TGCGCCAGCAGCCAGCGAAGGACTAGCGGGACCACAGATACGCAGTATTTT
>.|TRBV5-8|TRBJ2-1|.
CASTRPVNEQFF
TGTGCCAGCACCCGCCCGGTAAATGAGCAGTTCTTC
>TRBD1|TRBV4-2|TRBJ2-1|.
CASSQDRRQGPYNEQFF
TGTGCCAGCAGCCAAGACCGAAGACAGGGGCCTTACAATGAGCAGTTCTTC
>.|TRBV6-5|TRBJ2-1|few
CASSYSRDSDNEQFF
TGTGCCAGCAGTTACTCGAGGGACTCTGACAATGAGCAGTTCTTC
>.|TRBV18|TRBJ2-2|.
CASSANRQGTGELFF
TGTGCCAGCTCAGCTAACAGGCAAGGCACCGGGGAGCTGTTTTTT
>TRBD2|TRBV28|TRBJ2-5|.
CASLGRREDPSQETQYF
TGTGCCAGCTTGGGTAGGCGGGAGGACCCTAGCCAAGAGACCCAGTACTTC
>TRBD2|TRBV19|TRBJ2-1|.
CASGLAGAYNEQFF
TGTGCCAGTGGACTAGCGGGGGCTTACAATGAGCAGTTCTTC
>.|TRBV5-8|TRBJ1-2|.
CASSFTVWEYYGYTF
TGTGCCAGCAGCTTCACAGTGTGGGAGTACTATGGCTACACCTTC
>TRBD2|TRBV10-3|TRBJ2-3|.
CAVRGGLAGYTDTQYF
TGTGCCGTCAGGGGAGGACTAGCGGGGTACACAGATACGCAGTATTTT
>TRBD2|TRBV28|TRBJ2-7|.
CASSSGTSGPYEQYF
TGTGCCAGCAGTTCCGGGACTAGCGGGCCCTACGAGCAGTACTTC
>TRBD1|TRBV27|TRBJ1-6|.
CASSLAGQGARNSPLHF
TGTGCCAGCAGTTTAGCAGGACAGGGGGCCCGTAATTCACCCCTCCACTTT
>.|TRBV7-9|TRBJ2-3|once
CASSLAGATDTQYF
TGTGCCAGCAGCTTAGCGGGGGCCACAGATACGCAGTATTTT
>.|TRBV18|TRBJ2-3|.
CASSPSSQSTDTQYF
TGTGCCAGCTCACCGTCTAGTCAGAGCACAGATACGCAGTATTTT
>.|TRBV28|TRBJ2-5|.
CASSYGHVRETQYF
TGTGCCAGCAGTTACGGACACGTCCGAGAGACCCAGTACTTC
>TRBD1|TRBV29-1|TRBJ2-7|.
CSVGQGSNEQYF
TGCAGCGTGGGACAGGGGTCTAACGAGCAGTACTTC
>.|TRBV5-1|TRBJ2-1|.
CASSLDGVSSYNEQFF
TGCGCCAGCAGCTTGGACGGGGTGAGCTCCTACAATGAGCAGTTCTTC
>.|TRBV7-2|TRBJ2-7|.
CASSLPMSYEQYF
TGTGCCAGCAGCTTACCCATGTCCTACGAGCAGTACTTC
>.|TRBV9|TRBJ1-2|.
CASAQDSYGYTF
TGTGCCAGCGCCCAGGACAGCTATGGCTACACCTTC